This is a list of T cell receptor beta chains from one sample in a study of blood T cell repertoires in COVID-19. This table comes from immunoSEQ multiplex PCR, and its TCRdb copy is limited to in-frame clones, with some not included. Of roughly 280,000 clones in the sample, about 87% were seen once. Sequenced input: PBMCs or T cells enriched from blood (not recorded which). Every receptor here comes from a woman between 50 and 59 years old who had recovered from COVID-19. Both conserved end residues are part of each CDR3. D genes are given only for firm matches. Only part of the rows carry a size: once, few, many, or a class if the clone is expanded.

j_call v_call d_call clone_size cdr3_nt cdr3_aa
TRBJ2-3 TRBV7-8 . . TGTGCCAGCAGCTTACGACAGGCCCTTTTTAGCACAGATACGCAGTATTTT CASSLRQALFSTDTQYF
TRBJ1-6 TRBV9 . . TGTGCCAGCAGCGTAGATGCGGGGGCAAGTAATTCACCCCTCCACTTT CASSVDAGASNSPLHF
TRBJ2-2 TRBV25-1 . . TGTGCCAGCAGTGACCGGGAGAGCACCGGGGAGCTGTTTTTT CASSDRESTGELFF
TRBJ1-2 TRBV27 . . TGTGCCAGCAGTCCCTCTCGTCAGAAGAGGGAACTCTATGGCTACACCTTC CASSPSRQKRELYGYTF
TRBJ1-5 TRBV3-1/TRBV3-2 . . TGTGCCAGTCAAGGGACTGGGAGTGGACAGCCCCAGCATTTT CASQGTGSGQPQHF
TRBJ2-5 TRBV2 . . TGTGCCAGCAGTGAAGATGGACTACTTCAAGAGACCCAGTACTTC CASSEDGLLQETQYF
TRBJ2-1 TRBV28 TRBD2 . TGTGCCAGCAGTTCCATAGCGGGAGGCACCTACAATGAGCAGTTCTTC CASSSIAGGTYNEQFF
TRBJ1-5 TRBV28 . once TGTGCCAGCAGTTTAGGGCAGGGGATTGTTCCTAGCAATCAGCCCCAGCATTTT CASSLGQGIVPSNQPQHF
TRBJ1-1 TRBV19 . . TGTGCCAGTAGAGGGCAGGGGAACACTGAAGCTTTCTTT CASRGQGNTEAFF
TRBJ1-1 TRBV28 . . TGTGCCAGCAGTCCGGGGTTGATTGAAGCTTTCTTT CASSPGLIEAFF
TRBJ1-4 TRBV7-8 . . TGTGCCAGCAGGAAAATGGAGGTGTCCCCTGCAACTAATGAAAAACTGTTTTTT CASRKMEVSPATNEKLFF
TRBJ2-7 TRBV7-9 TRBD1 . TGTGCCAGCAACAACCAACAGGGGACCGAGCAGTACTTC CASNNQQGTEQYF
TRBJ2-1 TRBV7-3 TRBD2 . TGTGCCAGCAGCAAATTAGCGGGAGTTGTCTGGAATGAGCAGTTCTTC CASSKLAGVVWNEQFF
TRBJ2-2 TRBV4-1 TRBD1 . TGCGCCAGCAGCCAAGATCGGGACAGGGTTGCCGGGGAGCTGTTTTTT CASSQDRDRVAGELFF
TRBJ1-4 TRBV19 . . TGTGCCAGTAGTATGCATCGGACAGACCTTAATGAAAAACTGTTTTTT CASSMHRTDLNEKLFF
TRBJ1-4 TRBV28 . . TGTGCCAGCAGTACCTTGCGACTCACTAATGAAAAACTGTTTTTT CASSTLRLTNEKLFF
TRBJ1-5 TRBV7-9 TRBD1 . TGTGCCAGCAGCTTAACCCGCCCGGACAGGGGGCGAAGCAATCAGCCCCAGCATTTT CASSLTRPDRGRSNQPQHF
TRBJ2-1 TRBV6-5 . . TGTGCCACCTTATTAGGAGCCTCCTACAATGAGCAGTTCTTC CATLLGASYNEQFF
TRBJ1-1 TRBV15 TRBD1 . TGTGCCACCAGCGAAGTTGGAACAGGGGGCCAAGCTTTCTTT CATSEVGTGGQAFF
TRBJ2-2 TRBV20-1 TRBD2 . TGCAGTGCTAGTGGTAGCGGGAGGATGAACACCGGGGAGCTGTTTTTT CSASGSGRMNTGELFF
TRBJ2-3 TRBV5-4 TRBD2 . TGTGCCAGCAGCTTTGAGACTAGCCGCCGGCCAGATACGCAGTATTTT CASSFETSRRPDTQYF
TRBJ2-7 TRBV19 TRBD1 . TGTGCCAGTAGTATTGGAGACAGGGGTTTCTCCCCCTACGAGCAGTACTTC CASSIGDRGFSPYEQYF
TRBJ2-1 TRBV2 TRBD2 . TGTGCCAGCAGGGAAGGACTAGCGGGAGTGGACAATGAGCAGTTCTTC CASREGLAGVDNEQFF
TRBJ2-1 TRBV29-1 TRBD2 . TGCAGCGGAACGAGCGGGAGCAGTGAGCAGTTCTTC CSGTSGSSEQFF
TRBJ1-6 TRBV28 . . TGTGCCAGCAGTTTGGGGCAGAATAATTCACCCCTCCACTTT CASSLGQNNSPLHF
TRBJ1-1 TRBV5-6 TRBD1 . TGTGCCAGCAGCTTGGCGGGACAGCTTGAAGCTTTCTTT CASSLAGQLEAFF
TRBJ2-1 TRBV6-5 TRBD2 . TGTGCCAGCAGTTTACTAGCGGTGAGCTCCTACAATGAGCAGTTCTTC CASSLLAVSSYNEQFF
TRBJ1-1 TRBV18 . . TGTGCCAGCTCACCGGTCCGGGAGGAAGCTTTCTTT CASSPVREEAFF
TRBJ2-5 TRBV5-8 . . TGTGCCAGCAGCTTGGCGAGTGGGGCGACCCAGTACTTC CASSLASGATQYF
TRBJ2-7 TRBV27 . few TGTGCCAGCAGACCATCCGCGACAGGCCCTCGCGAGCAGTACTTC CASRPSATGPREQYF
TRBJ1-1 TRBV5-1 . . TGCGCCAGCAGCCACCCCGGTGGGGGGTGGGGTGAAGCTTTCTTT CASSHPGGGWGEAFF
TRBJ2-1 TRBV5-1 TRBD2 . TGCGCCAGCAGCCCTCGACTAGCGGGAGGCCCTGAGCAGTTCTTC CASSPRLAGGPEQFF
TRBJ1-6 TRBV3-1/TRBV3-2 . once TGTGCCAGCAGCCCGGCCCAGAGAGGGAATAATTCACCCCTCCACTTT CASSPAQRGNNSPLHF
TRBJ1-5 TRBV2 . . TGTGCCAGCCAAATGACAGACCCCAATCAGCCCCAGCATTTT CASQMTDPNQPQHF
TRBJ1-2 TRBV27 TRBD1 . TGTGCCAGCAGTTTAACGGGGACAGGGGGCCGGTATGGCTACACCTTC CASSLTGTGGRYGYTF
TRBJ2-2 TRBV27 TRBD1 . TGTGCCAGCAGTCCCCACAGGGGAGAGACCGGGGAGCTGTTTTTT CASSPHRGETGELFF
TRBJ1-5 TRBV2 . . TGTGCCAGCAGTCCTCAATGGGCCCAGCCCCAGCATTTT CASSPQWAQPQHF
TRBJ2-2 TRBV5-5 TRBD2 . TGTGCCAGCAGCTTAGGACTAGCGGGATCAAACACCGGGGAGCTGTTTTTT CASSLGLAGSNTGELFF
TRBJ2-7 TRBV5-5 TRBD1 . TGTGCCAGCAGTACCCGGGGACAGGGGCTCGAGCAGTACTTC CASSTRGQGLEQYF
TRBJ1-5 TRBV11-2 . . TGTGCCAGCAGCTTAGACCGGGGTCAGCCCCAGCATTTT CASSLDRGQPQHF
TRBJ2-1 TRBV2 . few TGTGCCAGCAGCCCCCGTTACAATGAGCAGTTCTTC CASSPRYNEQFF
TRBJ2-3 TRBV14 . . TGTGCCAGCAGCCAAGACTACCGGAGCACAGATACGCAGTATTTT CASSQDYRSTDTQYF
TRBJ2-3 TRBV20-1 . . TGCAGTGCTAGTTATTTAGATACGCAGTATTTT CSASYLDTQYF
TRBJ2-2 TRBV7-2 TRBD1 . TGTGCCAGCAGCCCCATCAGGGGGCCCGGGGAGCTGTTTTTT CASSPIRGPGELFF
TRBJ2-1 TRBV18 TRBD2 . TGTGCCAGCTCACCACAGTGGTCCAGCGGGGGGAACAATGAGCAGTTCTTC CASSPQWSSGGNNEQFF
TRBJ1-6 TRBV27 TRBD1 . TGTGCCAGCAGTTTTAACAGGGGCTCCTCACCCCTCCACTTT CASSFNRGSSPLHF
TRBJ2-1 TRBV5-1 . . TGCGCCAGCAGCCCGCGTGCGGGGGCCTCCTACAATGAGCAGTTCTTC CASSPRAGASYNEQFF
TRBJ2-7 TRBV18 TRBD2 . TGTGCCAGCTCCCTAGCGGGAGGTTACGAGCAGTACTTC CASSLAGGYEQYF
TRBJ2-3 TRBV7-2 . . TGTGCCAGCAGCTTAGGAGGGAGCTCAGATACGCAGTATTTT CASSLGGSSDTQYF
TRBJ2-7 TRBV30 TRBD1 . TGTGCCTGGAGTGGGACAGGGGTCTCCTACGAGCAGTACTTC CAWSGTGVSYEQYF
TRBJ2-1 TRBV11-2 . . TGTGCCAGCAGCTCCTTTGTAGTAAATGAGCAGTTCTTC CASSSFVVNEQFF
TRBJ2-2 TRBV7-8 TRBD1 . TGTGCCAGCAGCTTGGGTGAACAGGGGTCCGGGGAGCTGTTTTTT CASSLGEQGSGELFF
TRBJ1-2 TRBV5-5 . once TGTGCCAGCATGAGAAAGGGGACTAACTATGGCTACACCTTC CASMRKGTNYGYTF
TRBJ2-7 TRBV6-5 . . TGTGCCAGCAGTCCCTCGGGGGTCTCCTACGAGCAGTACTTC CASSPSGVSYEQYF